This T cell receptor beta chain was found in a study of shared clonotypes between healthy human individuals. The length of the CDR3 is 13 residues. The V end was cut by 8 bases, the J end by 8 bases, with 18 bases between. Looked up from germline, CDR1 is MNHEY and CDR2 is SVGAGI. Donors included only healthy HIV-negative adults lacking recent acute infections or vaccinations. Within Nashville, Tennessee resided all donors, each a Caucasian adult. At the deep level, the assay was run. This table comes from immunoSEQ multiplex PCR, and its TCRdb copy is limited to in-frame clones, with some not included. Of roughly 2,500,000 clones listed, 93% are singletons.

The chain recombines TRBV6-5 with TRBJ1-2; D might be TRBD1 (5 bases). This TCR derives from a man younger than 35 in good health. Some clones in this sample may be carry-over from other donors' samples. The specimen sequenced was naive CD4+ T cells from PBMCs. Subset: CD45RA+ positively selected. The CDR3 sequence: CASRTGPVTGYTF. The CDR3 region has the DNA TGTGCCAGCCGCACAGGTCCCGTGACGGGCTACACCTTC.